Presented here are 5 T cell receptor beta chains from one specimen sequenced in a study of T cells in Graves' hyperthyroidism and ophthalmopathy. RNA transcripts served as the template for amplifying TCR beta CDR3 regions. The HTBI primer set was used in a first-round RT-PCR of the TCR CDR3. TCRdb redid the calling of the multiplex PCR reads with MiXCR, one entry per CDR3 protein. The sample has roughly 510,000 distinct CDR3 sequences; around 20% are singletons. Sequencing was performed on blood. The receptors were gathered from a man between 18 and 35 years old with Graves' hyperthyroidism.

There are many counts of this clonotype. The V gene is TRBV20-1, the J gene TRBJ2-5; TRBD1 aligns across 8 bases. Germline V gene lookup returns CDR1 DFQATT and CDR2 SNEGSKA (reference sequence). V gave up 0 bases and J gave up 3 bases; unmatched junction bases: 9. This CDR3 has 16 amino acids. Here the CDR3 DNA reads TGCAGTGCTAGAGACGTTCGGACAGGGAAAAAAGAGACCCAGTACTTC. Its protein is CSARDVRTGKKETQYF.

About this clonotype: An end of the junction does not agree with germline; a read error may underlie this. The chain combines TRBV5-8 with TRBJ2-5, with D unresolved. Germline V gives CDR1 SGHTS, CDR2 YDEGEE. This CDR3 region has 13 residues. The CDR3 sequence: CASIYLLQATQYF. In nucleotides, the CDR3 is TGTGCCAGCATCTACCTACTACAAGCGACCCAGTACTTC.

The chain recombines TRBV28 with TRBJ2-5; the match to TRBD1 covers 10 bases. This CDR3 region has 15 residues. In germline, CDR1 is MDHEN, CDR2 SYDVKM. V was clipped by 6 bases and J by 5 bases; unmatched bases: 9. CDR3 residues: CASRYTGTGVETQYF. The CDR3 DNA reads TGTGCCAGCAGATACACCGGGACAGGGGTTGAGACCCAGTACTTC.

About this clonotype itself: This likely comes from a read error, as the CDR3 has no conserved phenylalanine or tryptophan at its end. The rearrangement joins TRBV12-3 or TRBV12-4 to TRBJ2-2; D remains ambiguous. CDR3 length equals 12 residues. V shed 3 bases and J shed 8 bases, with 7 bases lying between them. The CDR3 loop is CASSFTGGELFY. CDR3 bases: TGTGCCAGCAGTTTCACCGGGGGGGAGCTGTTTTAT.

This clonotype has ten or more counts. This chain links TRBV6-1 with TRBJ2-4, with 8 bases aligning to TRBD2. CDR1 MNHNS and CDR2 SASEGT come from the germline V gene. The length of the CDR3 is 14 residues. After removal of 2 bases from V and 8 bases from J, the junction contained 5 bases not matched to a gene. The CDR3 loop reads CASSEQRGQDIQYF. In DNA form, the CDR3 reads TGTGCCAGCAGTGAACAGCGGGGGCAGGACATTCAGTACTTC.